The T cell receptor beta chain described here comes from a study of blood T cell repertoires in COVID-19. Across the study: The cDNA or gDNA used as material had been derived from T cells, B-cell-depleted T cells, or PBMCs.

In the authors' methods: Reference gene primer amplification gave estimated nucleated cell counts. The table came from immunoSEQ multiplex PCR; TCRdb's copy has only in-frame clones and leaves some out. That table supplies the V and J calls and clone size; D and trimming were determined from the DNA. The repertoire holds some 180,000 clones, with more than 75% as singletons. The CDR3 is 17 residues long. V lost 2 bases to trimming and J lost 4 bases; unmatched junction nucleotides: 9. Germline V gene sequence: CDR1 MNHEY, CDR2 SMNVEV (reference sequence). Cohort allocation depended upon clinical history that participants reported. Participants in the exposed group had met a COVID-19 case in the 2 weeks before joining the study.

The sequence was collected from a man aged 60 to 75 who had been exposed to COVID-19. This sequence joins TRBV27 and TRBJ2-3, with TRBD2 matching over 10 bases. Sequencing input: PBMCs or T cells enriched from blood (not recorded which). The CDR3 bases are TGTGCCAGCAGTTTAGGGTCTGCTAGCGGGAGTCCAGATACGCAGTATTTT. It encodes CASSLGSASGSPDTQYF.